This T cell receptor (beta chain) was found in a study of T cells in tuberculosis. The CDR3 has 14 residues. The ends were cut back, 3 bases at V and 4 bases at J, with 12 bases in the middle. CDR1 and CDR2 (germline): KGHSH, LQKENI. Data came from immunoSEQ multiplex PCR; TCRdb stores just in-frame clones and leaves some out. The sample holds 35,000 to 55,000 clones, 90% to 95% seen once. V usage is TRBV18 and J usage is TRBJ1-1; D might be TRBD1 (6 bases). The sample was PBMCs. The origin of this receptor is a donor aged 5 to 30 with latent tuberculosis or without tuberculosis infection. CDR3 DNA: TGTGCCAGCTCACCCGGACAGCAGGCCACTGAAGCTTTCTTT. Encoded protein: CASSPGQQATEAFF.